This T cell receptor beta chain was sequenced for a study of T cells expressing NK-cell markers. The germline CDR1 and CDR2 sequences are SGHRS and YFSETQ. The CDR3 loop spans 16 amino acids. Reanalyzing the 5' RACE reads, TCRdb keeps one entry per CDR3 protein, without DNA. The sample includes about 460,000 distinct CDR3 sequences. Sequencing input: blood T cells: a sorted CD56 or NKG2C T cell subset, CD4+ or CD8+ T cells, or bulk PBMC T cells (not recorded which). The chain joins TRBV5-1 to TRBJ1-5; absent DNA, TCRdb's TRBD1 call cannot be checked. The receptor's source is a woman aged 45-59 years in good health. CDR3 sequence: CASSLTPGGGNQPQHF.